The T cell receptor (beta chain) under discussion was sequenced for a study of tumor-infiltrating lymphocytes in primary liver carcinoma (dated by TCRdb to about 2017). About the full investigation: Between late 2015 and March 2016, a handful of patients in China with histopathologically diagnosed primary liver carcinoma had surgical resection. The tumors of the five patients were staged as T1-T3 N0M0, with maximum diameters ranging from roughly 4 to 10 cm. TCRbeta repertoire sequencing covered 35 or so specimens from 5 patients: 25 or so tumor regions, 5 adjacent noncancerous liver tissues and 5 peripheral blood samples. Samples yielded roughly 3.65 to 7.5 million productive TCRbeta reads; read depth did not differ significantly between tissue types. TCRbeta repertoire sequencing, expression microarrays and whole-exome sequencing were combined in the study across five regions of each liver tumor, with adjacent normal tissue and blood also included. Repertoires from technical replicates were highly reproducible, with mean shared-clone rates approximately 0.9 and correlation coefficients above 0.95. Hepatocellular carcinoma (four) or combined HCC and intrahepatic cholangiocarcinoma (one) was present in the five patients, who were three men and two women aged 30 to 69 years. The paper's findings and limits, for the study overall: Since the samples were bulk and unsorted, there was no way to compare CD4+ and CD8+ T cell repertoires. Only the TCR beta chain was sequenced, so true repertoire diversity is likely underestimated because unpaired alpha chains were not captured. The top 250 clones made up a significantly larger repertoire fraction in tumors than in blood (p = 0.039). With just 4 or 5 patients in the study, the authors point out that the findings should be validated in a larger study. Consistent with antigen-driven expansion, pairs of tumor regions showed higher repertoire overlap (mean about 36%) than either tumor-adjacent pairs (approximately 17%) or tumor-blood pairs (roughly 15%).

The germline V gene provides CDR1 SNHLY and CDR2 FYNNEI. The CDR3 runs 15 residues from the cysteine to the phenylalanine. Only CDR3 DNA is held: 45 bases, read in frame from base 1. The trim is 6 bases for V and 4 bases for J, with a gap of 15 bases between the germline ends. RNA from unsorted whole blood was extracted with TRIzol reagent, and germline DNA was obtained with the DNeasy Blood & Tissue kit. Patients had chronic HBV infection and were treatment-naive at sampling. About 3.7 milliliters of peripheral blood were collected into K2EDTA tubes before surgery. Remarks on this clonotype: No antigen is known for it. Base qualities are not recorded, but no much larger clone differs from it by a single base.

Using a constant-region primer and ProtoScript II reverse transcriptase, TCRbeta-specific cDNA was reverse-transcribed from 450 to 650 ng total RNA. Three nested multiplex PCR rounds, following a slightly modified ARM-PCR procedure, were used to build the TCRbeta libraries. Multiplex TRBV1-TRBV30 forward primers and a Cbeta reverse primer were used in the first two PCR rounds, each of which was run for roughly 9 cycles. Sample barcodes and Illumina adapters were attached in a final 25-cycle PCR using Deep VentR polymerase. Before sequencing, amplicons of 200-500 bp were purified from gel using a QIAquick gel extraction kit. An Illumina HiSeq 2500 was used to sequence the TCRbeta amplicons with 250-bp paired-end reads. For the original study's pipeline: Quality trimming of reads was performed with Trimmomatic v0.33, and paired reads were merged with FLASH v1.2.11 so that full CDR3 sequences could be recovered. V, D and J germline segments were assigned to the rearranged TCRbeta sequences by MiGEC v1.2.1b. Clonotype statistics, along with Shannon-Wiener diversity indices, were calculated using VDJtools v1.0.0. Except for diversity analysis, only each sample's 250 most abundant clonotypes were used in subsequent analyses to reduce sampling bias. Starting from the raw public reads, TCRdb applied fastp trimming at Q25, assembled clones with MiXCR and retained in-frame beta chains. Each CDR3 protein appears once, grouped with its most common genes and DNA. The V and J calls reflect TCRdb's pipeline rather than the authors' work. The sample data list 300,000 to 350,000 distinct CDR3 sequences, and approximately 64% of these were observed just once. Of the sample, about 6% is held by the ten largest clones.

The source is a middle-aged man with primary liver carcinoma and hepatitis B virus infection. The chain is encoded by TRBV2 joined to TRBJ2-2, and perhaps TRBD1 as D gene, on 6 matching bases. Sequencing used peripheral blood. The DNA sequence is TGTGCCAGCAGGCTGGACAGTGGAATCACCGGGGAGCTGTTTTTT. It specifies CASRLDSGITGELFF.